The sequence of this TCR beta chain was determined in a study of CD8+CD57+ T cells in acquired aplastic anemia. Study summary: Across the sorted CD4+ and CD8+ cells, DNA amounts averaged roughly 3.5 ug. Study-level results: Patients shared approximately 30 CD8+ CDR3 sequences with controls.

An expansion of CD8+CD57+ cells by flow cytometry had been shown in patients chosen for sequencing. Trimming cost V 4 bases and J 4 bases; bases outside gene matches: 5. Germline values: CDR1 SGHNT, CDR2 YYREEE (reference sequence). The CDR3 totals 15 residues. This clonotype has ten or more counts. Its cognate antigen is unknown. Genomic DNA templated the TCR beta VDJ and CDR3 profiling. Each CDR3 protein gets one entry after TCRdb re-called the reads with MiXCR. The sample holds around 170,000 distinct CDR3 sequences, under 55% seen once. The TCR comes from a human donor with aplastic anemia. The V and J genes are TRBV5-4 and TRBJ1-5; 10 nucleotides line up with TRBD1. The sequencing input was sorted CD4+, CD8+, or CD8+CD57+ T cells (not recorded which) from PBMCs. CDR3 bases: TGTGCCAGCAGCCAGGGGACAGGGGAGAATCAGCCCCAGCATTTT. It encodes CASSQGTGENQPQHF.